The clone carrying this T cell receptor (beta chain) was picked up many times. The target antigen is unknown. V was shortened by 3 bases and J by 5 bases, with 8 bases between the two germline ends. The CDR3 sequence is 12 residues long. CDR1 is DFQATT, CDR2 SNEGSKA, per germline (reference sequence). These data originate in a study of spatial heterogeneity in lung cancer. On each TCR cDNA molecule, a unique molecular identifier was present. Using its own MiXCR run on the 5' RACE reads, TCRdb lists one record per CDR3 protein. Here the sample spans 30,000 to 45,000 distinct CDR3 sequences, approximately 6.8% being singletons. Whole-study findings and limits: There were more appearances of ubiquitous expanded tumor TCRs in blood at resection than at follow-up.

Time point of the sample: sample taken at primary tumor resection. Donation came from over 60 patients with untreated early-stage non-small cell lung cancer. Whole RNA, which was extracted from tumor, nontumor lung tissue or frozen PBMC, was sequenced without any cell sorting. The sequence derives from a female donor with early-stage non-small cell lung cancer. This rearrangement joins TRBV20-1 to TRBJ2-1; D gene ambiguous. Sequenced material: PBMCs, taken at surgery. The CDR3 nucleotides read TGCAGTGCTAGGACCGGGCACAATGAGCAGTTCTTC. Translation gives CSARTGHNEQFF.